A single sample is the source of the 14 T cell receptor beta chains below, sequenced in a study of radiotherapy plus CTLA-4 blockade in lung cancer (dated by TCRdb to 2017 to 2018). Receptors were amplified or captured by the immunoSEQ multiplex PCR assay. This immuneACCESS table, as held by TCRdb, lists in-frame sequences with V and J called but not all clones. Of the missing ones, under half trace to an unresolved V gene in checked studies; the others have no known cause. Here the sample has 55,000 to 65,000 clones; approximately 76% occur a single time. The ten largest clones take up about 3.1% of the sample. This sample comprised peripheral blood, obtained from a patient treated with radiotherapy plus ipilimumab. These receptors all stem from a human donor with non-small cell lung cancer who had a complete response to radiotherapy plus ipilimumab.

This rearrangement joins TRBV7-2 to TRBJ2-5; 13 positions agree with TRBD2. Germline V CDR1 and CDR2: SGHTA, FQGNSA. V dropped 0 bases and J dropped 5; count of bases not matched to a gene: 0. The length of the CDR3 is 15 residues. The CDR3 loop reads CASSLAGLAGETQYF. CDR3 sequence (DNA): TGTGCCAGCAGCTTAGCGGGACTAGCGGGGGAGACCCAGTACTTC.

V usage is TRBV7-3 and J usage is TRBJ2-1, with TRBD2 identical over 9 bases. V gave up 5 bases and J gave up 7 bases; unmatched junction bases: 9. In germline, CDR1 is SGHTA, CDR2 FQGTGA. This CDR3 spans 15 amino acids. This CDR3 reads CASSLVAGAFNEQFF. CDR3 bases: TGTGCCAGCAGCCTTGTAGCGGGAGCATTTAATGAGCAGTTCTTC.

This chain joins TRBV19 and TRBJ2-5; 12 bases map to TRBD2. Matching the DNA end better, TRBJ2-7 makes the J call doubtful. In germline, CDR1 is LNHDA, CDR2 SQIVND (reference sequence). The CDR3 runs to 15 residues. CDR3 amino acids: CASSLLAGGSYEQYF. The CDR3 DNA reads TGTGCCAGTAGTCTACTAGCGGGAGGCTCCTACGAGCAGTACTTC.

This clone was counted between two and nine times. The rearrangement uses TRBV2 and TRBJ1-4; D ambiguous. V was clipped by 8 bases and J by 6 bases, with 4 bases between them. Germline CDR1 is SNHLY and CDR2 is FYNNEI. There are 10 residues in the CDR3. The CDR3 nucleotides are TGTGCCAGCGCGTATGAAAAACTGTTTTTT. It specifies CASAYEKLFF.

This chain uses TRBV7-8 with TRBJ2-7, with TRBD1 as a possible D gene (5 bases). V was cut by 1 base and J by 5 bases, with 9 bases left in between. The germline V gene encodes CDR1 SGHVS and CDR2 FQNEAQ. The CDR3 spans 13 residues. CDR3 loop: CASSLVVGDEQYF. The CDR3 coding sequence is TGTGCCAGCAGCTTAGTGGTAGGGGACGAGCAGTACTTC.

This chain connects TRBV4-2 to TRBJ1-2; 7 bases agree with TRBD1. The CDR3 totals 17 residues. The J segment lost 5 bases and the V segment lost 4 bases, leaving 16 bases of the junction unmatched. Germline CDR1 reads LGHNA; CDR2 reads YNFKEQ. In DNA form, the CDR3 reads TGTGCCAGCAGCCGCAGGGGGGATACCTTGTTTAATTATGGCTACACCTTC. Translated, it gives CASSRRGDTLFNYGYTF.

The chain combines TRBV5-1 with TRBJ2-1, with 8 bases lining up with TRBD1. Germline V lookup: CDR1 SGHRS, CDR2 YFSETQ. V shed 3 bases and J 7 bases; nucleotides not matched to a gene: 9. The CDR3 runs 15 residues. The CDR3: CASSSGQGSQNEQFF. As DNA, the CDR3 is TGCGCCAGCAGCTCCGGACAGGGAAGCCAAAATGAGCAGTTCTTC.

The CDR3 region has the DNA TGTGCCAGCAGCTTGGGACAGCCGAATCAGCCCCAGCATTTT. Translation gives CASSLGQPNQPQHF. The chain is built from TRBV5-6 and TRBJ1-5, with D possibly matching TRBD1 (5 bases). Germline V gene data show CDR1 as SGHDT and CDR2 as YYEEEE. There are 14 residues in the CDR3. V gave up 0 bases and J gave up 4 bases, with 8 bases separating them.

The rearrangement links TRBV5-1 to TRBJ2-7; 8 bases agree with TRBD2. Germline CDR1 SGHRS, CDR2 YFSETQ. The CDR3 has 14 amino acids. J was trimmed by 6 bases and V by 3 bases; bases with no gene match: 8. CDR3 sequence: CASSSQTSVREQYF. The CDR3 coding sequence is TGCGCCAGCAGCTCTCAGACTAGCGTGCGCGAGCAGTACTTC.

This clone was observed a handful of times. The chain has TRBV6-1 and TRBJ1-6; TRBD1 matches at 9 bases. Germline lookup yields CDR1 MNHNS and CDR2 SASEGT. V gave up 2 bases and J gave up 10 bases; unmatched junction bases: 6. The CDR3 is 15 residues long. The CDR3 coding sequence is TGTGCCAGCAGTGAACAGGGGACAGGGTCGTCACCCCTCCACTTT. It codes for CASSEQGTGSSPLHF.

The chain combines TRBV27 with TRBJ2-5; TRBD2 matches at 7 bases. V dropped 5 bases and J dropped 4; count of bases not matched to a gene: 7. The CDR3 consists of 14 residues. CDR1 and CDR2 (germline): MNHEY, SMNVEV (reference sequence). CDR3 coding DNA: TGTGCCAGCAGTCCTCGACTAGCCCGAGAGACCCAGTACTTC. Its translation is CASSPRLARETQYF.

The chain combines TRBV28 with TRBJ1-5; D might be TRBD1 (5 bases). V was trimmed by 2 bases and J by 3 bases, leaving 11 bases between them. This CDR3 contains 15 residues. In germline, CDR1 is MDHEN, CDR2 SYDVKM. The CDR3 DNA follows: TGTGCCAGCAGTTTAAGCACAGGTAACAATCAGCCCCAGCATTTT. Translated, it gives CASSLSTGNNQPQHF.

The rearrangement links TRBV28 to TRBJ2-7; 9 bases fit TRBD1. Unmatched junction bases numbered 8, after V lost 5 bases and J lost 3 bases. Germline-derived CDR1 and CDR2 are MDHEN and SYDVKM. The CDR3 loop spans 15 amino acids. CDR3 sequence reads: CASSRPGQGLYEQYF. CDR3 bases: TGTGCCAGCAGTCGTCCGGGACAGGGACTCTACGAGCAGTACTTC.

V and J are TRBV7-2 and TRBJ2-3; TRBD1 agrees at 7 bases. From germline, CDR1 is SGHTA and CDR2 FQGNSA. The CDR3 contains 15 residues. The junction had 9 bases not matched to a gene; V was cut back by 4 bases and J by 5 bases. CDR3 nucleotides: TGTGCCAGCAGCTGGAACAGGGGACACAGAGATACGCAGTATTTT. Protein: CASSWNRGHRDTQYF.